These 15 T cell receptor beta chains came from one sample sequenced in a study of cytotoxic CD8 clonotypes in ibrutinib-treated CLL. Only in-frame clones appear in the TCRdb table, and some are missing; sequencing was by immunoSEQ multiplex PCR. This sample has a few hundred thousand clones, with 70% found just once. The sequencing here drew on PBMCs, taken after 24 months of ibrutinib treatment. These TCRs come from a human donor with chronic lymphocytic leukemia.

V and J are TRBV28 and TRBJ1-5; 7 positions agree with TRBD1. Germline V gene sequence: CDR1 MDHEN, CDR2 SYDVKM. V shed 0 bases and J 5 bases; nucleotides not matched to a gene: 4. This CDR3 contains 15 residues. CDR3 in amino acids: CASSLWTGFDQPQHF. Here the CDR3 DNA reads TGTGCCAGCAGTTTATGGACAGGGTTTGATCAGCCCCAGCATTTT. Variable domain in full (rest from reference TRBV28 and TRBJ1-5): DVKVTQSSRYLVKRTGEKVFLECVQDMDHENMFWYRQDPGLGLRLIYFSYDVKMKEKGDIPEGYSVSREKKERFSLILESASTNQTSMYLCASSLWTGFDQPQHFGDGTRLSIL.

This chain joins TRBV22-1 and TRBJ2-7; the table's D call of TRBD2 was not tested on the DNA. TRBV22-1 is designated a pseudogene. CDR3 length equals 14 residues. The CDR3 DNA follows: TGTCCTGGGAGCGCACCGATCCCCCGAGGCGAGCAGTACTTC. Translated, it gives CPGSAPIPRGEQYF.

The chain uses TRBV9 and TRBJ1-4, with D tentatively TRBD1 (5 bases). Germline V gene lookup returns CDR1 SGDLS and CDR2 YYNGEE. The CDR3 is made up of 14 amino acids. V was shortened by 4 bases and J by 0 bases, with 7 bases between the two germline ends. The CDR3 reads CASSLQATNEKLFF. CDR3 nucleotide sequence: TGTGCCAGCAGCCTACAGGCAACTAATGAAAAACTGTTTTTT.

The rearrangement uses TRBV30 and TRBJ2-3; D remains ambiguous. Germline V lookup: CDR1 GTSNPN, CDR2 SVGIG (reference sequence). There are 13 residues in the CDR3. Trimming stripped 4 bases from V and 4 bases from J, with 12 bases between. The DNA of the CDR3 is TGTGCCTGGAAGGTACGGAAGGCAGATACGCAGTATTTT. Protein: CAWKVRKADTQYF.

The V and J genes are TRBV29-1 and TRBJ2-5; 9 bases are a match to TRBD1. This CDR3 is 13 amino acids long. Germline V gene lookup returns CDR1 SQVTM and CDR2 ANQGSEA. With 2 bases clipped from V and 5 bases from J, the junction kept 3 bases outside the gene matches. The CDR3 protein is CSVETGGWETQYF. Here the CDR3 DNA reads TGCAGCGTTGAAACAGGGGGCTGGGAGACCCAGTACTTC.

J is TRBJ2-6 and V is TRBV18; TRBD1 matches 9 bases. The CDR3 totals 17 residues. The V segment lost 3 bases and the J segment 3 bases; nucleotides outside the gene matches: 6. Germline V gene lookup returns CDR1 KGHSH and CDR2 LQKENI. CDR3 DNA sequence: TGTGCCAGCTCACCCGGGACAGGGAGAAATGGGGCCAACGTCCTGACTTTC. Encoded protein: CASSPGTGRNGANVLTF.

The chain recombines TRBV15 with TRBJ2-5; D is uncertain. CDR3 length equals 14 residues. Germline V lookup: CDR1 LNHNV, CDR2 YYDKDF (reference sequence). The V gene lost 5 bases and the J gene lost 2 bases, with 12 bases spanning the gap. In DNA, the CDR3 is TGTGCCACCAGCGAGAATGAAGCTCAAGAGACCCAGTACTTC. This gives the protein CATSENEAQETQYF.

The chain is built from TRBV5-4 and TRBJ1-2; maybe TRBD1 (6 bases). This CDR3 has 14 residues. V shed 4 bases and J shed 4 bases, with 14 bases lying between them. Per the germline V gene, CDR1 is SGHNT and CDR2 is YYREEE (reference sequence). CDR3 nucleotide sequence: TGTGCCAGCAGCGTCGAAAGGGGGACCTATGGCTACACCTTC. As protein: CASSVERGTYGYTF.

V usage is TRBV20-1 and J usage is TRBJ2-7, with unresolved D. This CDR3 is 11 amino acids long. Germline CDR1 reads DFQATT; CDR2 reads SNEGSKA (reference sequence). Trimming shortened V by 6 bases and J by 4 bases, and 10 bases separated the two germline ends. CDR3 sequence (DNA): TGCAGTGCCACCGGGTCGTACGAGCAGTACTTC. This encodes CSATGSYEQYF.

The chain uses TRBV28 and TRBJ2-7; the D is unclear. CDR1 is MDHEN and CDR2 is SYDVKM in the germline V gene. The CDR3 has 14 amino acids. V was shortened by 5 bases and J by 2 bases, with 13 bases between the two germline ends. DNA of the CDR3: TGTGCCAGCAGTCCCGACGGCCCGGCCTACGAGCAGTACTTC. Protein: CASSPDGPAYEQYF.

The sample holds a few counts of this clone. The CDR3 nucleotides read TGTGCCAGCAGTGAATGGCTAGGAACGACCTACGAGCAGTACTTC. It translates to CASSEWLGTTYEQYF. The chain recombines TRBV6-1 with TRBJ2-7; D gene uncertain. Trimming removed 2 bases from V and 2 bases from J, with 13 bases in between. The CDR3 runs to 15 residues. Germline V gene data show CDR1 as MNHNS and CDR2 as SASEGT.

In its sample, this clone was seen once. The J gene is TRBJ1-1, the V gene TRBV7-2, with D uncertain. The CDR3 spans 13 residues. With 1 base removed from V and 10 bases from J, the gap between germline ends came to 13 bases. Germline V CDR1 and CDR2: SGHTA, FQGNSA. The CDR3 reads CASSLVSGDRAFF. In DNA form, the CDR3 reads TGTGCCAGCAGCTTAGTGTCGGGCGATAGAGCTTTCTTT.

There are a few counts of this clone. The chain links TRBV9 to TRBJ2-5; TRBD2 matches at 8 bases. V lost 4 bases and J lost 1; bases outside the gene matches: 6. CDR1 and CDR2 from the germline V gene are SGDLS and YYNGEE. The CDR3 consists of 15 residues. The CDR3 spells CASSRGLAGQETQYF. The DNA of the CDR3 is TGTGCCAGCAGCCGTGGGCTAGCGGGCCAAGAGACCCAGTACTTC.

CDR3 DNA: TGTGCCAGCAGCTTAGTCGCGCGGGAGGGTTACAATGAGCAGTTCTTC. Its translation: CASSLVAREGYNEQFF. The chain couples TRBV7-9 to TRBJ2-1, with TRBD2 matching 9 bases. V lost 1 base to trimming and J lost 4 bases; unmatched junction nucleotides: 5. CDR3 length equals 16 residues. Germline CDR1 and CDR2: SEHNR and FQNEAQ (reference sequence).

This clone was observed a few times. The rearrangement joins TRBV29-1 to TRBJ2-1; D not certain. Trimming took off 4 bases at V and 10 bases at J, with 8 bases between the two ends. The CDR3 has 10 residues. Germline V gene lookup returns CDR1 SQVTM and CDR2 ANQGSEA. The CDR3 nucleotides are TGCAGCGTTGGGCCCGGGGAGCAGTTCTTC. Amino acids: CSVGPGEQFF.